These 32 T cell receptor beta chains came from one sample sequenced in a study of shared clonotypes between healthy human individuals. Here immunoSEQ multiplex PCR was the method, and the copy in TCRdb shows in-frame clones only, minus some. The sample has fewer than 2.5 million clones; 93% are singletons. Material: naive CD4+ T cells from PBMCs. Subset in this sample: CD45RA+ positively selected. These receptors were collected from a man between 18 and 29 years old in good health. Some clones in this sample may be carry-over from other donors' samples.

This rearrangement joins TRBV27 to TRBJ2-2, with D maybe TRBD2 (6 bases). The ends were cut back, 0 bases at V and 3 bases at J, with 14 bases in the middle. This CDR3 spans 17 amino acids. CDR1 MNHEY and CDR2 SMNVEV come from the germline V gene (reference sequence). CDR3 loop: CASSLSLTRRDTGELFF. The DNA of the CDR3 is TGTGCCAGCAGTTTATCCTTAACTAGGAGGGACACCGGGGAGCTGTTTTTT.

The chain uses TRBV7-3 and TRBJ2-1; 9 nucleotides match TRBD2. Germline-derived CDR1 and CDR2 are SGHTA and FQGTGA. There are 15 residues in the CDR3. The V gene end was trimmed by 2 bases and the J gene end by 7 bases; junction bases not matched to a gene: 6. The CDR3 region is CASSLRGTSINEQFF. The CDR3 bases are TGTGCCAGCAGCTTACGCGGGACTAGCATTAATGAGCAGTTCTTC.

This chain joins TRBV9 and TRBJ2-3; a possible D gene is TRBD1 (5 bases). The CDR3 extends over 15 amino acids. The V end was cut by 1 base, the J end by 2 bases, with 11 bases between. Germline loops: CDR1 SGDLS, CDR2 YYNGEE. The CDR3 nucleotides are TGTGCCAGCAGCGTAACAGGTACTAACACAGATACGCAGTATTTT. Protein product: CASSVTGTNTDTQYF.

This chain links TRBV18 with TRBJ2-1; TRBD2 matches at 14 bases. With V trimmed by 6 bases and J by 4 bases, 8 bases remained unmatched. Germline lookup yields CDR1 KGHSH and CDR2 LQKENI. CDR3 length equals 17 residues. The CDR3 is CASSTGTSGSRYNEQFF. The CDR3 DNA sequence: TGTGCCAGCTCGACCGGGACTAGCGGGAGTCGGTACAATGAGCAGTTCTTC.

The chain joins TRBV12-5 to TRBJ1-1; D ambiguous. Germline V gene data show CDR1 as LGHNT and CDR2 as FRNRAP. V dropped 2 bases and J dropped 10 bases, with 14 bases sitting between them. The CDR3 sequence is 13 residues long. DNA of the CDR3: TGTGCTAGTGGTTTGCCACTAGGGCGGGGAGCTTTCTTT. Translated, it gives CASGLPLGRGAFF.

A word on this clone: The same CDR3 arises from other DNA sequences in this sample as well. This rearrangement joins TRBV5-1 to TRBJ1-1; 7 bases are shared with TRBD1. V was clipped by 5 bases and J by 2 bases; unmatched bases: 3. CDR1 and CDR2 from the germline V gene are SGHRS and YFSETQ. The CDR3 sequence is 13 residues long. The CDR3 here is CASSRGGNTEAFF. The CDR3 nucleotides are TGCGCCAGCAGTAGAGGGGGCAACACTGAAGCTTTCTTT.

The chain is built from TRBV11-2 and TRBJ2-1; D not certain. Germline lookup yields CDR1 SGHAT and CDR2 FQNNGV. This CDR3 is built from 15 residues. The ends were cut back, 7 bases at V and 4 bases at J, with 17 bases in the middle. The CDR3, as DNA: TGTGCCAGCACCCCCAGGTGGACCCAGTACAATGAGCAGTTCTTC. It encodes CASTPRWTQYNEQFF. Full variable domain (missing parts from reference TRBV11-2 and TRBJ2-1): EAGVAQSPRYKIIEKRQSVAFWCNPISGHATLYWYQQILGQGPKLLIQFQNNGVVDDSQLPKDRFSAERLKGVDSTLKIQPAKLEDSAVYLCASTPRWTQYNEQFFGPGTRLTVL.

V and J are TRBV6-1 and TRBJ1-1; D unresolved. CDR1 MNHNS and CDR2 SASEGT come from the germline V gene. Trimming cost V 0 bases and J 1 base, with 9 bases left between them. The CDR3 spans 15 residues. CDR3 DNA: TGTGCCAGCAGTGAAGCTTCGGGTACGAACACTGAAGCTTTCTTT. Its translation is CASSEASGTNTEAFF.

This chain joins TRBV7-3 and TRBJ1-2, with D maybe TRBD1 (5 bases). Germline V gene sequence: CDR1 SGHTA, CDR2 FQGTGA. V lost 5 bases and J 4 bases, leaving 20 bases between the germline ends. The CDR3 loop spans 16 amino acids. The CDR3 DNA is TGTGCCAGCAGCCGATTCGGGGCTGGGCAGGGCTATGGCTACACCTTC. It codes for CASSRFGAGQGYGYTF.

V is TRBV30 and J is TRBJ2-2, with 7 bases that match TRBD1. CDR3 size: 11 residues. The V gene end was trimmed by 7 bases and the J gene end by 7 bases; junction bases not matched to a gene: 3. Per germline, CDR1 GTSNPN and CDR2 SVGIG (reference sequence). CDR3 nucleotides: TGTGCCTCATCAGGGGGCGGGGAGCTGTTTTTT. Its protein product is CASSGGGELFF.

The V gene is TRBV30, the J gene TRBJ1-2; weak D call: TRBD1 (5 bases). This CDR3 has 15 amino acids. Trimming took 5 bases from V and 5 from J, leaving 21 bases between them. In germline, CDR1 is GTSNPN, CDR2 SVGIG (reference sequence). CDR3 in amino acids: CAWLLQATFPYGYTF. CDR3 nucleotides: TGTGCCTGGTTATTACAGGCTACATTCCCGTATGGCTACACCTTC. Supplemented by reference TRBV30 and TRBJ1-2, the full variable domain reads SQTIHQWPATLVQPVGSPLSLECTVEGTSNPNLYWYRQAAGRGLQLLFYSVGIGQISSEVPQNLSASRPQDRQFILSSKKLLLSDSGFYLCAWLLQATFPYGYTFGSGTRLTVV.

The V and J genes are TRBV7-2 and TRBJ2-7, with TRBD2 identical over 14 bases. Germline CDR1 reads SGHTA; CDR2 reads FQGNSA. The J segment lost 6 bases and the V segment lost 5 bases, leaving 6 bases of the junction unmatched. The CDR3 runs to 15 residues. The CDR3 sequence is CASSVGTSGSREQYF. For the CDR3, the DNA is TGTGCCAGCAGCGTCGGGACTAGCGGGAGCCGCGAGCAGTACTTC. Supplemented by reference TRBV7-2 and TRBJ2-7, the full variable domain reads GAGVSQSPSNKVTEKGKDVELRCDPISGHTALYWYRQSLGQGLEFLIYFQGNSAPDKSGLPSDRFSAERTGGSVSTLTIQRTQQEDSAVYLCASSVGTSGSREQYFGPGTRLTVT.

The CDR3, as DNA: TGCGCCAGCAGCTTGACGCTGGGATCCTACGAGCAGTACTTC. Translation gives CASSLTLGSYEQYF. The chain recombines TRBV5-1 with TRBJ2-5, with D unresolved. The J call may be faulty, since TRBJ2-7 better matches the DNA end. This CDR3 has 14 residues. The germline V gene encodes CDR1 SGHRS and CDR2 YFSETQ.

V and J are TRBV7-9 and TRBJ2-3; D is unresolved. The CDR3 is 12 residues long. From germline, CDR1 is SEHNR and CDR2 FQNEAQ (reference sequence). V shed 2 bases and J shed 4 bases, with 4 bases lying between them. DNA of the CDR3: TGTGCCAGCAGCTTAAGTCCAGATACGCAGTATTTT. Translated, it gives CASSLSPDTQYF.

The chain recombines TRBV5-8 with TRBJ2-1; 7 nucleotides match TRBD2. The germline gives CDR1 SGHTS, CDR2 YDEGEE. The CDR3 loop spans 13 amino acids. The ends lost 0 bases at V and 6 bases at J; junction bases unmatched: 0. The CDR3 sequence: CASSLGTSNEQFF. CDR3 sequence (DNA): TGTGCCAGCAGCTTGGGGACTAGCAATGAGCAGTTCTTC.

This chain joins TRBV14 and TRBJ2-7; 9 positions agree with TRBD1. The CDR3 runs to 15 residues. Unmatched junction bases numbered 5, after V lost 3 bases and J lost 2 bases. Germline assignment: CDR1 SGHDN and CDR2 FVKESK. The CDR3 protein is CASSQTGTGTYEQYF. CDR3 DNA sequence: TGTGCCAGCAGCCAGACCGGGACAGGGACCTACGAGCAGTACTTC.

The genes are TRBV15 and TRBJ1-5; D gene ambiguous. This CDR3 comprises 14 residues. V was pared by 4 bases and J by 0 bases, with 7 bases between. Germline CDR1 reads LNHNV; CDR2 reads YYDKDF (reference sequence). DNA for the CDR3: TGTGCCACCAGCATACGGGATAGCAATCAGCCCCAGCATTTT. Protein: CATSIRDSNQPQHF.

The rearrangement uses TRBV28 and TRBJ2-1, with D perhaps TRBD1 (6 bases). CDR3 size: 16 residues. The V end was cut by 2 bases, the J end by 3 bases, with 14 bases between. Germline lookup yields CDR1 MDHEN and CDR2 SYDVKM. Here the CDR3 reads CASSLMGLGGYNEQFF. In nucleotides, the CDR3 is TGTGCCAGCAGTTTAATGGGTCTAGGGGGCTACAATGAGCAGTTCTTC.

The chain has TRBV11-2 and TRBJ2-6; 7 positions agree with TRBD1. This CDR3 spans 17 amino acids. V dropped 4 bases and J dropped 3; count of bases not matched to a gene: 9. Germline values: CDR1 SGHAT, CDR2 FQNNGV. The CDR3 DNA reads as TGTGCCAGCAGCTCCACCAAGACAGGGCGTGGGGCCAACGTCCTGACTTTC. It yields the protein CASSSTKTGRGANVLTF.

The chain is built from TRBV5-1 and TRBJ2-2; D gene uncertain. Germline CDR1 reads SGHRS; CDR2 reads YFSETQ. V shed 0 bases and J shed 4 bases, with 10 bases lying between them. The CDR3 is 15 residues long. CDR3 protein: CASSLAVVPTGELFF. Here the CDR3 DNA reads TGCGCCAGCAGCTTGGCCGTGGTACCCACCGGGGAGCTGTTTTTT.

Notes on this clone: Other DNA sequences within the sample encode an identical CDR3. This sequence joins TRBV5-1 and TRBJ1-1; the match to TRBD1 covers 7 bases. The J segment lost 3 bases and the V segment lost 1 base, leaving 12 bases of the junction unmatched. Germline CDR1 is SGHRS and CDR2 is YFSETQ. This CDR3 is built from 17 residues. This CDR3 is CASSLSFVKGAYTEAFF. CDR3 nucleotides: TGCGCCAGCAGCTTGTCCTTCGTGAAGGGGGCGTACACTGAAGCTTTCTTT.

The J gene is TRBJ2-4, the V gene TRBV28; D possibly corresponds to TRBD2 (5 bases). The CDR3 runs to 17 residues. Germline values: CDR1 MDHEN, CDR2 SYDVKM. V lost 3 bases and J lost 6, with 21 bases in between. CDR3 protein: CASSFISLRASGNIQYF. DNA for the CDR3: TGTGCCAGCAGTTTTATTAGTTTGAGGGCCTCGGGAAACATTCAGTACTTC.

The chain employs TRBV28 and TRBJ2-3; D is perhaps TRBD2 (6 bases). CDR3 size: 12 residues. Germline V CDR1 and CDR2: MDHEN, SYDVKM. CDR3 region: CIVAGRTNTQYF. CDR3 coding DNA: TGTATTGTGGCGGGAAGAACTAATACGCAGTATTTT.

This chain links TRBV7-9 with TRBJ1-5, with D perhaps matching TRBD1 (6 bases). V was clipped by 5 bases and J by 10 bases, with 18 bases between them. The CDR3 runs to 14 residues. Germline V gives CDR1 SEHNR, CDR2 FQNEAQ (reference sequence). The CDR3 DNA sequence: TGTGCCAGCAGCACGGACGGGGGGCCCCGACCCCAGCATTTT. The encoded protein is CASSTDGGPRPQHF.

Remarks on this clone: At the DNA level, this CDR3 is encoded by other sequences in the same sample as well. The rearrangement uses TRBV10-3 and TRBJ1-2; D possibly corresponds to TRBD1 (5 bases). The CDR3 is 12 amino acids. V was cut by 3 bases and J by 4 bases, with 6 bases left in between. Per the germline V gene, CDR1 is ENHRY and CDR2 is SYGVKD. CDR3 amino acids: CAISDGGYGYTF. The CDR3 DNA follows: TGTGCCATCAGTGATGGGGGCTATGGCTACACCTTC.

The V call is TRBV5-1, the J call TRBJ2-1; D not certain. The germline V gene has CDR1 SGHRS and CDR2 YFSETQ. The CDR3 consists of 14 residues. Trimming cost V 4 bases and J 7 bases, with 15 bases left between them. The CDR3 DNA is TGCGCCAGCAGCCCTGGTCCATTGGTAAATGAGCAGTTCTTC. Its protein is CASSPGPLVNEQFF.

The rearrangement uses TRBV5-1 and TRBJ2-4; perhaps D is TRBD1 or TRBD2 (5 bases each). V lost 2 bases to trimming and J lost 8 bases, with 11 bases between them. The germline V gene encodes CDR1 SGHRS and CDR2 YFSETQ. The CDR3 runs to 13 residues. The DNA for the CDR3 is TGCGCCAGCAGCTTTGGCAGGGACGACATTCAGTACTTC. Translation: CASSFGRDDIQYF.

This rearrangement joins TRBV7-3 to TRBJ2-2, with D possibly TRBD2 on 5 matching bases. V lost 5 bases, J lost 4 bases, and 17 bases lay in between. CDR1 is SGHTA and CDR2 is FQGTGA in the germline V gene. This CDR3 contains 16 residues. CDR3 loop: CASSPQASAGTGELFF. CDR3 coding DNA: TGTGCCAGCAGCCCCCAAGCATCTGCGGGCACCGGGGAGCTGTTTTTT. The entire variable domain, with the rest obtained from reference TRBV7-3 and TRBJ2-2, is as follows: GAGVSQTPSNKVTEKGKYVELRCDPISGHTALYWYRQSLGQGPEFLIYFQGTGAADDSGLPNDRFFAVRPEGSVSTLKIQRTERGDSAVYLCASSPQASAGTGELFFGEGSRLTVL.

This chain connects TRBV15 to TRBJ2-1, with TRBD2 as a possible D gene (6 bases). From germline, CDR1 is LNHNV and CDR2 YYDKDF (reference sequence). This CDR3 is built from 15 residues. Deletions cut 5 bases from V and 8 bases from J, with 19 bases between. CDR3: CATSRVGEEGDEQFF. As DNA, the CDR3 is TGTGCCACCAGCCGGGTAGGGGAGGAAGGGGATGAGCAGTTCTTC.

This clone came up once. V gene TRBV5-4 combines with J gene TRBJ2-2; no reliable D call. The CDR3 totals 14 residues. The V and J ends lost 7 bases and 0 bases respectively, with 10 bases between them. CDR1 and CDR2 from the germline V gene are SGHNT and YYREEE (reference sequence). As DNA, the CDR3 is TGTGCCAGCCACCGGACGGCGAACACCGGGGAGCTGTTTTTT. This gives the protein CASHRTANTGELFF.

V usage is TRBV9 and J usage is TRBJ2-1, with D possibly TRBD2 on 6 matching bases. The germline CDR1 and CDR2 sequences are SGDLS and YYNGEE. CDR3 length equals 14 residues. Trimming took off 4 bases at V and 3 bases at J, with 11 bases between the two ends. The CDR3 DNA is TGTGCCAGCAGCCTCGGGACTGTCTACAATGAGCAGTTCTTC. It codes for CASSLGTVYNEQFF. Drawing the rest from reference TRBV9 and TRBJ2-1, the complete variable domain is DSGVTQTPKHLITATGQRVTLRCSPRSGDLSVYWYQQSLDQGLQFLIQYYNGEERAKGNILERFSAQQFPDLHSELNLSSLELGDSALYFCASSLGTVYNEQFFGPGTRLTVL.

This chain's CDR3 is CASAGGGPVSQPQHF. The DNA for the CDR3 is TGCGCCAGCGCCGGGGGAGGGCCGGTCAGTCAGCCCCAGCATTTT. V gene TRBV4-1 combines with J gene TRBJ1-5; D may be TRBD1 (5 bases). Germline CDR1 MGHRA, CDR2 YSYEKL. This CDR3 spans 15 amino acids. V was clipped by 8 bases and J by 6 bases, with 20 bases between them.